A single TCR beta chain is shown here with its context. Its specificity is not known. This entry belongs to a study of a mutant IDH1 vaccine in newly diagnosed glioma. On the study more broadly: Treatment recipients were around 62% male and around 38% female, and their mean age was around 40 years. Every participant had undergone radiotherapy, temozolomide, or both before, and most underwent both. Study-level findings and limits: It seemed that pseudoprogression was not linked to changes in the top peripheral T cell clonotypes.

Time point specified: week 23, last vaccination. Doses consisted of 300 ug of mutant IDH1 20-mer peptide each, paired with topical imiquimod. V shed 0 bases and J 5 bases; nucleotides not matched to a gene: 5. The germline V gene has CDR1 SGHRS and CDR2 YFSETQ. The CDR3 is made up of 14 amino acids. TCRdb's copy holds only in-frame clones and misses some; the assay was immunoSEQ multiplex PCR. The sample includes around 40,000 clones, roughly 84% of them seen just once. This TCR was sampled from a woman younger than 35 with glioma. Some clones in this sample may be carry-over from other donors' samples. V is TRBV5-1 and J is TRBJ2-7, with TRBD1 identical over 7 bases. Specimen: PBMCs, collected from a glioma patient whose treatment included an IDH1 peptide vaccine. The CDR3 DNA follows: TGCGCCAGCAGCTTGGAGGCAGGGGGTAACGAGCAGTACTTC. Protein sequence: CASSLEAGGNEQYF.